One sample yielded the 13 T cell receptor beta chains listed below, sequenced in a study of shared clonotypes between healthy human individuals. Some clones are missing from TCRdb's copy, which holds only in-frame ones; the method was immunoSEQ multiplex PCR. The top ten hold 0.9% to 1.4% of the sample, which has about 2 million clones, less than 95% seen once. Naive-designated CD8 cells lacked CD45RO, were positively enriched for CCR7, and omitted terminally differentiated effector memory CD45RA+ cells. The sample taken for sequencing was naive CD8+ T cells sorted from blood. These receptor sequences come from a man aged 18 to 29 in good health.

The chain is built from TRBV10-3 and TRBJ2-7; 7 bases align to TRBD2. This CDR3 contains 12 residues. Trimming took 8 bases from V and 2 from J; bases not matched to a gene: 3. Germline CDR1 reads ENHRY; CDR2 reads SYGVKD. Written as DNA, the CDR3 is TGTGCCATCGCGGGAGATCCCTACGAGCAGTACTTC. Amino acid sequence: CAIAGDPYEQYF.

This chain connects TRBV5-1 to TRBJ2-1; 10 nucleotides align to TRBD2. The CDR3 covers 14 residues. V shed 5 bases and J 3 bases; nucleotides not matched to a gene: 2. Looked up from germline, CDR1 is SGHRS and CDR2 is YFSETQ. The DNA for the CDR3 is TGCGCCAGCAGGAGGACTAGCGGCTACAATGAGCAGTTCTTC. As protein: CASRRTSGYNEQFF.

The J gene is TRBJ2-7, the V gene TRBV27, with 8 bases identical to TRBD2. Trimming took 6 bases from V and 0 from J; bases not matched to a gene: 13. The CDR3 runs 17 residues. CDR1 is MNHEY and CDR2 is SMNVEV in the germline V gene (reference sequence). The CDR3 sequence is CASSQSPGGGISYEQYF. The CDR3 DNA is TGTGCCAGCAGCCAAAGCCCGGGCGGGGGGATCTCCTACGAGCAGTACTTC.

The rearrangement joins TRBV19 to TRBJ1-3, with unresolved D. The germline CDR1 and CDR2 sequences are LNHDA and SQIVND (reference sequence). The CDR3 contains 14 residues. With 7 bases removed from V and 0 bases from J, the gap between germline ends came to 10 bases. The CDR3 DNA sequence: TGTGCCAGTAAAAAGGCGAGCTCTGGAAACACCATATATTTT. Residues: CASKKASSGNTIYF. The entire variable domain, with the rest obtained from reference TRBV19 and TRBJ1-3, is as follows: DGGITQSPKYLFRKEGQNVTLSCEQNLNHDAMYWYRQDPGQGLRLIYYSQIVNDFQKGDIAEGYSVSREKKESFPLTVTSAQKNPTAFYLCASKKASSGNTIYFGEGSWLTVV.

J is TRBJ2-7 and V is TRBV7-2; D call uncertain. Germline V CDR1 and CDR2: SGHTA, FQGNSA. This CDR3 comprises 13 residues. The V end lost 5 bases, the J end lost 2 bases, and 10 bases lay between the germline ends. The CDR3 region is CASSEVVTYEQYF. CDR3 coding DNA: TGTGCCAGCAGCGAAGTGGTTACCTACGAGCAGTACTTC.

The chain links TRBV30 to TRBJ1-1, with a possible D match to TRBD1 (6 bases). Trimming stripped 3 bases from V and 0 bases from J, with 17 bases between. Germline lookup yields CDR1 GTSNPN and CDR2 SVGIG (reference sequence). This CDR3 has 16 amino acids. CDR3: CAWRKKGGFMNTEAFF. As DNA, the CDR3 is TGTGCCTGGAGAAAAAAAGGGGGTTTCATGAACACTGAAGCTTTCTTT.

In DNA, the CDR3 is TGTGCCATCAGTGAGGACTCCGGGACAAAGTCTAACTATGGCTACACCTTC. Translation: CAISEDSGTKSNYGYTF. The chain carries TRBV10-3 and TRBJ1-2, with a weak D call TRBD1 (6 bases). The CDR3 has 17 residues. V lost 2 bases, J lost 0 bases, and 16 bases lay in between. In germline, CDR1 is ENHRY, CDR2 SYGVKD.

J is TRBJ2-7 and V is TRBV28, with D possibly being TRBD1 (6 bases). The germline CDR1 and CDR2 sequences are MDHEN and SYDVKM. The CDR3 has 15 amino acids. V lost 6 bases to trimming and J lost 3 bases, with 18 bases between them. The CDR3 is CASSPFGGMGYEQYF. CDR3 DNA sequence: TGTGCCAGCAGCCCTTTTGGGGGCATGGGCTACGAGCAGTACTTC.

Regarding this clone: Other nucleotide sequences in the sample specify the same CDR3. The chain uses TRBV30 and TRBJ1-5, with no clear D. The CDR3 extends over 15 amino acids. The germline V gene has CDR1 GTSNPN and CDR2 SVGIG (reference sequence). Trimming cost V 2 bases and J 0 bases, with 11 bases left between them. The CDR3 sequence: CAWSSGSNSNQPQHF. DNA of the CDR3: TGTGCCTGGAGTAGCGGCAGCAATAGCAATCAGCCCCAGCATTTT.

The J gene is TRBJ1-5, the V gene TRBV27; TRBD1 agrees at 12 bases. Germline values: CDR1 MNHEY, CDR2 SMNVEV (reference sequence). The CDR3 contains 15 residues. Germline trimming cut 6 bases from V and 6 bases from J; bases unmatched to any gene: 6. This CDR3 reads CASSPGTGGFQPQHF. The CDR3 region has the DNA TGTGCCAGCAGCCCAGGGACAGGGGGCTTTCAGCCCCAGCATTTT.

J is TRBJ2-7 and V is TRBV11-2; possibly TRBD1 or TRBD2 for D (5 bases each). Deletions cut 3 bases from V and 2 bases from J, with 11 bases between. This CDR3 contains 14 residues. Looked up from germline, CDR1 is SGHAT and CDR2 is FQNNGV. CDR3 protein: CASSFGGSPYEQYF. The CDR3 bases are TGTGCCAGCAGCTTTGGGGGTTCTCCCTACGAGCAGTACTTC.

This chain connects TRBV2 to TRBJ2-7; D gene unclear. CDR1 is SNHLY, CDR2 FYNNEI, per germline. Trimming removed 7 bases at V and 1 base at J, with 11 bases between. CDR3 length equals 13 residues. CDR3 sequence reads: CASKDPLSYEQYF. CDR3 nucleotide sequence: TGTGCCAGCAAGGATCCCTTATCCTACGAGCAGTACTTC.

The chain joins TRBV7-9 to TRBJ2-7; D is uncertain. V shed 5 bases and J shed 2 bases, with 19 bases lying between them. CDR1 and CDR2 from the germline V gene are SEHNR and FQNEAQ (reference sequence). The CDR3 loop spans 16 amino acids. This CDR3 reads CASSPPIGPAAYEQYF. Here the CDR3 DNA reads TGTGCCAGCAGCCCACCAATCGGGCCTGCGGCCTACGAGCAGTACTTC.